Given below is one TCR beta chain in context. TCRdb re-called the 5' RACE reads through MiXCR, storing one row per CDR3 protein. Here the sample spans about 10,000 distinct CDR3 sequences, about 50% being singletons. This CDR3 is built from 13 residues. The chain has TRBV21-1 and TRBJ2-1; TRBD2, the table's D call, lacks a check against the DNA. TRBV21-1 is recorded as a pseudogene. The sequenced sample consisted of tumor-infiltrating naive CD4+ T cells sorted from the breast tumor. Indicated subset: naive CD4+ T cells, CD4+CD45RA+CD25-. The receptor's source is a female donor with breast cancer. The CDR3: CASSKAGREVMFF. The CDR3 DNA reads TGTGCCAGCAGCAAAGCGGGGCGGGAGGTTATGTTCTTC.